Below are 25 T cell receptor delta chains sequenced from a single sample in a study of gamma-delta T cells after stem cell transplantation (dated by TCRdb to about 2016). Library preparation was by RT-PCR. The sequencer listed for this sample is Illumina MiSeq. Clonotypes were called again by TCRdb from the public reads via CATT, and duplicate nucleotide sequences were then merged into one entry. Present in this sample are under 2,500 delta-chain clones, 1.2% of which were seen just once. The top ten clonotypes cover about 20% of the sample. Sequenced material: gamma-delta T cells. Receptors originate from a human donor. It is not recorded whose cells these are; they may come from a transplant donor.

Notes on this clone: A read error is the likely source, as a far larger clone sits one nucleotide away. Additional DNA sequences in this sample encode the identical CDR3. This chain uses TRDV2 with TRDJ1, with a possible D match to TRDD3 (6 bases). CDR1 GEAIGNYY and CDR2 EKD come from the germline V gene. This CDR3 comprises 14 residues. V was cut by 3 bases and J by 5 bases, with 15 bases left in between. In DNA, the CDR3 is TGTGCCTGTGACTCGTTGCTGGGGAAAGATAAACTCATCTTT. This encodes CACDSLLGKDKLIF.

As to this clone: A read error is likely here: a far larger clone is one base away. The chain is built from TRDV1 and TRDJ4; 12 nucleotides align to TRDD3. This CDR3 has 20 residues. V was pared by 3 bases and J by 5 bases, with 22 bases of the junction left unmatched. Germline CDR1 reads TSWWSYY; CDR2 reads QGS. CDR3 sequence (DNA): TGTGCTCTTGGGGACCTTGGTTTTTACCCAGCACTGGGGGATACCCGGCCCCTGATCTTT. It is translated as CALGDLGFYPALGDTRPLIF.

Only a few counts were recorded for this clone. The protein TCRdb lists belongs to a much larger clone and differs from this DNA's translation at residue 6, which points to a read error; the protein shown is made from the DNA. J is TRDJ1 and V is TRDV2; 8 positions match TRDD3. V gave up 0 bases and J gave up 2 bases; unmatched junction bases: 19. The CDR3 spans 20 residues. From germline, CDR1 is GEAIGNYY and CDR2 EKD. CDR3 protein: CACDTDYFAKLGGPTDKLIF. The CDR3 DNA reads as TGTGCCTGTGACACCGATTACTTCGCCAAACTGGGGGGCCCAACCGATAAACTCATCTTT.

By share, this clone ranks as medium-sized. A far larger clone is a single base away, which makes a read error likely. V and J are TRDV2 and TRDJ1; perhaps TRDD3 as D (5 bases). The V gene's germline CDR1 is GEAIGNYY and CDR2 EKD. CDR3 length: 17 residues. Trimming shortened V by 5 bases and J by 2 bases, and 23 bases separated the two germline ends. The DNA for the CDR3 is TGTGCCTGTGGCACGTGGGCCCCCGACGGGGGGACCGATAAACTCATCTTT. Its translation is CACGTWAPDGGTDKLIF.

In this sample, this clone is large. The CDR3 bases are TGTGCCTGTGACAGGGTCCTGGTCACTGGGGGACACTACACCGATAAACTCATCTTT. Amino acids: CACDRVLVTGGHYTDKLIF. V gene TRDV2 combines with J gene TRDJ1; 9 bases fit TRDD3. Trimming at V came to 2 bases and at J to 0 bases, leaving 15 bases not matched to a gene. In germline, CDR1 is GEAIGNYY, CDR2 EKD. The CDR3 has 19 residues.

There are a few counts of this clone. Only one base separates this from a far larger clonotype, so it likely reflects a read error. The chain combines TRDV2 with TRDJ1; 12 bases match TRDD3. This CDR3 spans 19 amino acids. Looked up from germline, CDR1 is GEAIGNYY and CDR2 is EKD. This CDR3 is CARDPVLGDTFRYTDKLIF. CDR3 bases: TGTGCCCGTGACCCAGTACTGGGGGATACTTTCCGGTACACCGATAAACTCATCTTT.

As regards this clone: This likely traces to a read error, being one base from a far larger clone. Other DNA sequences in the same sample also yield this CDR3. V and J are TRDV2 and TRDJ1, with 13 bases matching TRDD3. CDR3 length: 21 amino acids. From germline, CDR1 is GEAIGNYY and CDR2 EKD. Here the CDR3 reads CACEPVLGDTNEPGETDKLIF. The DNA of the CDR3 is TGTGCCTGTGAACCAGTACTGGGGGATACGAATGAACCCGGCGAGACCGACAAACTCATCTTT.

The sample holds a few counts of this clone. TCRdb lists the protein of a much larger clone for this DNA, which differs at residue 11, so this is likely a read error; the protein given here is translated from the DNA itself. This chain links TRDV2 with TRDJ1, with TRDD3 matching 7 bases. CDR1 and CDR2 from the germline V gene are GEAIGNYY and EKD. The V and J ends lost 1 base and 1 base, in that order; junction bases with no gene match: 20. This CDR3 is 20 amino acids long. CDR3 nucleotides: TGTGCCTGTGACACGCTTATCCCGATGGAGCGGGGGATGCGCACCGATAAACTCATCTTT. It is translated as CACDTLIPMERGMRTDKLIF.

This clone was observed a handful of times. This likely traces to a read error, being one base from a far larger clone. Other DNA sequences in this specimen translate into the identical CDR3. The chain links TRDV2 to TRDJ1; TRDD3 agrees at 7 bases. This CDR3 contains 16 residues. Germline V gene sequence: CDR1 GEAIGNYY, CDR2 EKD. With 3 bases clipped from V and 1 base from J, the junction kept 10 bases outside the gene matches. The CDR3 DNA follows: TGTGCCTGTGACCTGGCTGGGGGCCCACGCACCGATAAACTCATCTTT. Translating it yields CACDLAGGPRTDKLIF.

This clone is classed as medium-sized. A far more abundant clone sits one base away, making this likely a read error. Within the sample, other DNA sequences also encode this same CDR3. J is TRDJ1 and V is TRDV2, with D perhaps matching TRDD3 (5 bases). This CDR3 spans 17 amino acids. CDR1 GEAIGNYY and CDR2 EKD come from the germline V gene. CDR3 sequence (DNA): TGTGCCTGCGACACGTGGGCCCCCGACGGGGGGACCGATAAACTCATCTTT. Translated, it gives CACDTWAPDGGTDKLIF.

As for this clone: One base separates it from a far larger clone, so it is likely a read error. The V gene is TRDV1, the J gene TRDJ2; 8 bases align to TRDD3. CDR3 length equals 24 residues. In germline, CDR1 is TSWWSYY, CDR2 QGS. V trimming: 1 base; J trimming: 0 bases; junction bases outside the gene matches: 25. CDR3 nucleotides: TGTGCTCTTGGGGAACCAGACTCCCTACAAGTCTCGGGGGATAATCCTCCTTTGACAGCACAACTCTTCTTT. It yields the protein CALGEPDSLQVSGDNPPLTAQLFF.

A remark on this clone: The protein TCRdb lists belongs to a much larger clone and differs from this DNA's translation at residue 6, which points to a read error; the protein shown is made from the DNA. The chain links TRDV2 to TRDJ1; 7 bases are shared with TRDD3. Germline values: CDR1 GEAIGNYY, CDR2 EKD. This CDR3 spans 16 amino acids. Trimming at V came to 2 bases and at J to 0 bases, leaving 8 bases not matched to a gene. The CDR3 nucleotides read TGTGCCTGTGACATACAGGGGGATTCGTACACCGATAAACTCATCTTT. Translated, it gives CACDIQGDSYTDKLIF.

This clone was detected many times. A far larger clone differs by one base, so this is likely a read error. The sample has other DNA sequences that encode this CDR3 too. The chain is built from TRDV2 and TRDJ1, with TRDD3 matching over 8 bases. Germline CDR1 is GEAIGNYY and CDR2 is EKD. This CDR3 is 17 amino acids long. CDR3 sequence: CACDTLAGGEYTDKLIF. CDR3 in DNA: TGTGCCTGCGACACCCTGGCTGGGGGAGAGTACACCGATAAACTCATCTTT.

The rearrangement joins TRDV2 to TRDJ3; 13 bases map to TRDD3. Germline CDR1 and CDR2: GEAIGNYY and EKD. The V gene end was trimmed by 3 bases and the J gene end by 0 bases; junction bases not matched to a gene: 19. This CDR3 spans 24 amino acids. The CDR3 DNA is TGTGCCTGTGACGGCCTTCCTACTGGGGGATACGCTGCGCCTGGCTCCTGGGACACCCGACAGATGTTTTTC. Encoded protein: CACDGLPTGGYAAPGSWDTRQMFF.

Comment on this clone: A far larger clone is one nucleotide away, so this likely arose from a read error. Other nucleotide sequences from this sample produce the same CDR3. The chain employs TRDV2 and TRDJ1, with 8 positions matching TRDD3. The CDR3 has 16 amino acids. The germline V gene has CDR1 GEAIGNYY and CDR2 EKD. The CDR3 DNA reads TGCGCCTGTGAAGGACTGGGGGGACAGTACACCGATAAACTCATCTTT. Amino acid sequence: CACEGLGGQYTDKLIF.

On this clone: TCRdb's entry gives the protein of a much larger clone, which mismatches this DNA's translation at residue 3, likely from a read error; the protein reported here is translated from the DNA. This chain uses TRDV2 with TRDJ1, with 10 bases that match TRDD3. The CDR3 loop spans 17 amino acids. Germline-derived CDR1 and CDR2 are GEAIGNYY and EKD. DNA for the CDR3: TGTGCCCGTGACAGCCTGAGGGGGATACGCGGGACCGATAAACTCATCTTT. Its translation is CARDSLRGIRGTDKLIF.

Concerning this clone: The TCRdb protein comes from a much larger clone and disagrees with this DNA's translation at residue 12, likely due to a read error; the protein given here is derived from the DNA. The J gene is TRDJ1, the V gene TRDV1; 10 bases fit TRDD3. CDR3 size: 19 residues. V dropped 4 bases and J dropped 3; count of bases not matched to a gene: 17. CDR1 is TSWWSYY and CDR2 is QGS in the germline V gene. The CDR3 loop reads CALGGTFLGGYRVADKLIF. CDR3 in DNA: TGTGCTCTTGGGGGGACCTTCCTTGGGGGATACAGGGTGGCCGATAAACTCATCTTT.

This clone appeared a few times. A read error likely explains why the TCRdb protein, taken from a much larger clone, differs from this DNA's translation at residue 7; the protein shown is translated from the DNA. The chain employs TRDV2 and TRDJ1; D might be TRDD3 (6 bases). Trimming left V 0 bases short and J 3 bases short, with 10 bases between. CDR3 length: 14 residues. CDR1 GEAIGNYY and CDR2 EKD come from the germline V gene. The CDR3 reads CACDTVDTADKLIF. The DNA for the CDR3 is TGTGCCTGTGACACCGTGGATACTGCCGATAAACTCATCTTT.

This clone is large in the sample. Other DNA sequences in this specimen translate into the identical CDR3. This chain uses TRDV2 with TRDJ1, with 9 bases aligning to TRDD3. The junction had 14 bases not matched to a gene; V was cut back by 0 bases and J by 4 bases. There are 18 residues in the CDR3. In germline, CDR1 is GEAIGNYY, CDR2 EKD. The CDR3 DNA follows: TGTGCCTGTGACACCTTTTACTCTGGGGGATCGGAGGGCGATAAACTCATCTTT. This sequence encodes CACDTFYSGGSEGDKLIF.

As to this clone: A read error likely explains this, since a far larger clone differs by one base. Other DNA sequences in the sample encode the same CDR3. The V and J genes are TRDV2 and TRDJ1, with 8 positions matching TRDD3. With 0 bases clipped from V and 2 bases from J, the junction kept 10 bases outside the gene matches. This CDR3 contains 17 residues. Germline CDR1 is GEAIGNYY and CDR2 is EKD. DNA for the CDR3: TGTGCCTGTGACACCCTGGCTGGGGGAGAGTATACCGATAAACTCATCTTT. This encodes CACDTLAGGEYTDKLIF.

This clone was seen a handful of times. Translating this DNA gives a protein that differs at residue 9 from the TCRdb one, which belongs to a much larger clone; a read error is likely, and the protein shown is this translation. This rearrangement joins TRDV2 to TRDJ1; 9 nucleotides match TRDD3. This CDR3 spans 19 amino acids. CDR1 is GEAIGNYY, CDR2 EKD, per germline. V was pared by 3 bases and J by 0 bases, with 16 bases of the junction left unmatched. This CDR3 reads CACDPVLGETFRYTDKLIF. CDR3 DNA: TGTGCCTGTGACCCAGTACTGGGGGAAACTTTCCGGTACACCGATAAACTCATCTTT.

For this clone: This probably arose from a read error, given a far larger clone one base away. The sample carries other DNA sequences with the same CDR3. The chain carries TRDV2 and TRDJ3, with TRDD3 identical over 8 bases. Germline V lookup: CDR1 GEAIGNYY, CDR2 EKD. Losses at the gene ends were 3 bases for V and 3 bases for J; bases not matched to a gene: 15. This CDR3 has 20 amino acids. This chain's CDR3 is CACDQPPLGDTFWDTRQMFF. As DNA, the CDR3 is TGTGCCTGTGACCAACCCCCGCTGGGGGACACGTTCTGGGACACCCGACAGATGTTTTTC.

Only a few counts were recorded for this clone. A read error is likely here: a far larger clone is one base away. The sample carries other DNA sequences with the same CDR3. The gene calls are TRDV2 and TRDJ1; D may be TRDD2 (6 bases). CDR1 is GEAIGNYY, CDR2 EKD, per germline. Trimming left V 3 bases short and J 0 bases short, with 22 bases between. The CDR3 spans 18 residues. The CDR3 spells CACDGLPLRGGDTDKLIF. CDR3 nucleotides: TGTGCCTGTGACGGCCTTCCCCTACGGGGAGGAGACACCGATAAACTCATCTTT.

As for this clone: A far larger clone is one base from this, pointing to a likely read error. Other DNA sequences within the sample encode an identical CDR3. The rearrangement links TRDV2 to TRDJ1, with 9 bases identical to TRDD3. V gave up 4 bases and J gave up 0 bases; unmatched junction bases: 14. This CDR3 is 18 amino acids long. Per the germline V gene, CDR1 is GEAIGNYY and CDR2 is EKD. CDR3 residues: CACDTLSGGYHYTDKLIF. CDR3 nucleotides: TGTGCCTGTGATACCTTATCCGGGGGATACCATTACACCGATAAACTCATCTTT.

This clone was seen a few times. The protein TCRdb gives is from a much larger clone and does not agree with this DNA's translation at residue 3, likely a read error; the protein shown here comes from the DNA. The chain joins TRDV2 to TRDJ1; the match to TRDD3 covers 10 bases. CDR1 is GEAIGNYY and CDR2 is EKD in the germline V gene. CDR3 length: 16 amino acids. The DNA for the CDR3 is TGTGCCTATGACGCGCTAGTACTGGGGGATTCCGATAAACTCATCTTT. Translated: CAYDALVLGDSDKLIF.